These 5 T cell receptor beta chains were all obtained from the same sample, sequenced in a study of shared clonotypes between healthy human individuals. Positive CCR7 selection of CD45RO-negative cells yielded the naive CD8 cells, and terminally differentiated effector memory CD45RA+ cells were excluded. Some clones are missing from TCRdb's copy, which holds only in-frame ones; the method was immunoSEQ multiplex PCR. The sample has some 2.1 million clones, roughly 95% seen once. Sequencing input: naive CD8+ T cells sorted from blood. All receptors come from a man between 18 and 35 years old in good health.

The chain has TRBV27 and TRBJ2-7, with TRBD2 identical over 11 bases. The V gene's germline CDR1 is MNHEY and CDR2 SMNVEV (reference sequence). V lost 2 bases to trimming and J lost 4 bases; unmatched junction nucleotides: 7. This CDR3 has 16 amino acids. The CDR3 protein is CASSLLTSGGAYEQYF. The CDR3 region has the DNA TGTGCCAGCAGTTTACTAACTAGCGGGGGAGCATACGAGCAGTACTTC.

This clone was seen a few times. CDR3 sequence reads: CASSLQGINSPLHF. The CDR3 DNA reads as TGTGCCAGCAGCTTACAGGGTATAAACTCACCCCTCCACTTT. The chain combines TRBV11-2 with TRBJ1-6; TRBD1 might be the D (5 bases). CDR1 is SGHAT and CDR2 is FQNNGV in the germline V gene. The CDR3 sequence is 14 residues long. Trimming removed 2 bases from V and 10 bases from J, with 12 bases in between.

This clone has only one observation. The gene calls are TRBV30 and TRBJ1-5; tentatively, D is TRBD1 (5 bases). The V end was cut by 1 base, the J end by 3 bases, with 10 bases between. The CDR3 is 14 amino acids. Germline lookup yields CDR1 GTSNPN and CDR2 SVGIG (reference sequence). The CDR3 sequence: CAWSDQGYNQPQHF. CDR3 nucleotides: TGTGCCTGGAGTGATCAGGGCTACAATCAGCCCCAGCATTTT.

This chain connects TRBV11-2 to TRBJ2-7; D remains unclear. V lost 5 bases, J lost 0 bases, and 20 bases lay in between. Germline CDR1 reads SGHAT; CDR2 reads FQNNGV. This CDR3 has 17 residues. This CDR3 reads CASSPNARLSSSYEQYF. The CDR3 DNA follows: TGTGCCAGCAGCCCCAACGCCCGGCTATCCAGCTCCTACGAGCAGTACTTC.

This clone was counted a single time. The chain is built from TRBV7-3 and TRBJ2-7, with D possibly matching TRBD2 (5 bases). The germline V gene has CDR1 SGHTA and CDR2 FQGTGA. There are 13 residues in the CDR3. V was trimmed by 2 bases and J by 6 bases, leaving 11 bases between them. CDR3 sequence: CASSLGLGSEQYF. The CDR3 nucleotides read TGTGCCAGCAGCTTAGGGTTGGGGAGCGAGCAGTACTTC.